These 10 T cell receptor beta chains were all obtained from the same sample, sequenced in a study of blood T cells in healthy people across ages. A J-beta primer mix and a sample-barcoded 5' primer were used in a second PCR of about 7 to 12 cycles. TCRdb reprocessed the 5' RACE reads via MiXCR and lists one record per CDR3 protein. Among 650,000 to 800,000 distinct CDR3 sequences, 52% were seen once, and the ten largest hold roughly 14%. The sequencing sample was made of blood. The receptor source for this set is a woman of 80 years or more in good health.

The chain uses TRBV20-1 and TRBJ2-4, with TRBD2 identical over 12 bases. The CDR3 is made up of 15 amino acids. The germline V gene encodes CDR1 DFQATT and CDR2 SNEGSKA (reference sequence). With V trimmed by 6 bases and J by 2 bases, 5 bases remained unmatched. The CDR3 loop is CSAATSGRTKNIQYF. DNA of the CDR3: TGCAGTGCAGCGACTAGCGGGAGAACCAAAAACATTCAGTACTTC.

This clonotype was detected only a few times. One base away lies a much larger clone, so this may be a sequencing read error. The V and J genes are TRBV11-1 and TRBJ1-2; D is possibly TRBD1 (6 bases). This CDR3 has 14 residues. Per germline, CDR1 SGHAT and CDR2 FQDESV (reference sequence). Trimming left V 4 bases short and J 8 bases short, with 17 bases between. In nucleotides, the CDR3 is TGTGCCAGCAGCTGGGCCGGGACACCTTGGGGCTACACCTTC. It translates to CASSWAGTPWGYTF.

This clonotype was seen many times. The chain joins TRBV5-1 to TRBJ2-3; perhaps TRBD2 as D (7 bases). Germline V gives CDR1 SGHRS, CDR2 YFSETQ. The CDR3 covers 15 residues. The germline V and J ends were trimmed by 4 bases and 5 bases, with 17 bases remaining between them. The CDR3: CASSPGHREEDTQYF. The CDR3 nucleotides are TGCGCCAGCAGCCCGGGACACCGGGAGGAAGATACGCAGTATTTT.

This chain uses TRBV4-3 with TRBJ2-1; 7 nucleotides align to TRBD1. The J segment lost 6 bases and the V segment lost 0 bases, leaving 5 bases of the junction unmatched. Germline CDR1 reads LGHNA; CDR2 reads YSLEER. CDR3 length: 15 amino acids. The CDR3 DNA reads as TGCGCCAGCAGCCAAGAAGACGACAGGGCCAATGAGCAGTTCTTC. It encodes CASSQEDDRANEQFF.

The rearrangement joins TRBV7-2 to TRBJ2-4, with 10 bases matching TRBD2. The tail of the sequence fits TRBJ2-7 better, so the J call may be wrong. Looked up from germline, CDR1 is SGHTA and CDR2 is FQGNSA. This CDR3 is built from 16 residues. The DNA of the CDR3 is TGTGCCAGCAGCTTAGAGTATCGGACTAGCGGCTACGAGCAGTACTTC. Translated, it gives CASSLEYRTSGYEQYF.

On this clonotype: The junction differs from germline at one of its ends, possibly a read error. The CDR3 reads CAGSLEGGRTDTQYF. As DNA, the CDR3 is TGCGCCGGCAGCTTGGAAGGTGGTCGGACAGATACGCAGTATTTT. The chain is built from TRBV5-1 and TRBJ2-3, with D unresolved. The CDR3 sequence is 15 residues long. CDR1 SGHRS and CDR2 YFSETQ come from the germline V gene. Together with reference TRBV5-1 and TRBJ2-3, the CDR3 gives the full variable domain: KAGVTQTPRYLIKTRGQQVTLSCSPISGHRSVSWYQQTPGQGLQFLFEYFSETQRNKGNFPGRFSGRQFSNSRSEMNVSTLELGDSALYLCAGSLEGGRTDTQYFGPGTRLTVL.

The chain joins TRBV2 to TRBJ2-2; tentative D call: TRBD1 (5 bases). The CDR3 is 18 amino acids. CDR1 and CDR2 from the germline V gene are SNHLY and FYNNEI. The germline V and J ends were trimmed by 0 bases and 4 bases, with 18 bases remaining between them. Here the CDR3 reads CASSEALQVTDLTGELFF. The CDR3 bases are TGTGCCAGCAGTGAAGCGCTTCAGGTGACAGATCTCACCGGGGAGCTGTTTTTT. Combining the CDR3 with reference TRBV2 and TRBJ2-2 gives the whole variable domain EPEVTQTPSHQVTQMGQEVILRCVPISNHLYFYWYRQILGQKVEFLVSFYNNEISEKSEIFDDQFSVERPDGSNFTLKIRSTKLEDSAMYFCASSEALQVTDLTGELFFGEGSRLTVL.

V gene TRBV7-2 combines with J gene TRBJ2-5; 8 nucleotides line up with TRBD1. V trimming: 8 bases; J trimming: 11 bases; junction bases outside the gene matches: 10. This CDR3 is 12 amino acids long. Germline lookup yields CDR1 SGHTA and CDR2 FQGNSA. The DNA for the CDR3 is TGTGCCAGCCCTTGGACAGGGAGTGGGCAGTACTTC. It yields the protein CASPWTGSGQYF.

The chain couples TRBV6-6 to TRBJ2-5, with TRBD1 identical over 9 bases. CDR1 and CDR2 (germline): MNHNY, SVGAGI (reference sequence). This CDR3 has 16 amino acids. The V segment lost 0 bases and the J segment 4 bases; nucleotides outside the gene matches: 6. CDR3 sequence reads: CASSYSTGTGPETQYF. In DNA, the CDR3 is TGTGCCAGCAGTTACTCTACCGGGACAGGGCCAGAGACCCAGTACTTC.

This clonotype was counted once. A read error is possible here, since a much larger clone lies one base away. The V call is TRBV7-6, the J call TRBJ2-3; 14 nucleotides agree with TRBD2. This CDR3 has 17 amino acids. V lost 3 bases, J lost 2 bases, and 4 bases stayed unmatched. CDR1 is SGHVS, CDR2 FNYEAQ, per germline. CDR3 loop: CASSLVTSGGVTDTQYF. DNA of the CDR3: TGTGCCAGCAGCTTGGTGACTAGCGGGGGGGTCACAGATACGCAGTATTTT.